These 23 T cell receptor beta chains originate from one sample sequenced in a study of T cell changes during pregnancy in multiple sclerosis. Produced via immunoSEQ multiplex PCR; TCRdb's table is partial and in-frame only. The repertoire holds some 31,000 clones, 90% to 95% seen once, with around 3.6% in the top ten. Sequenced material: CD8+ T cells from peripheral blood mononuclear cells, taken in the second trimester of pregnancy. These receptors originate from a female donor in good health, enrolled as a control in a pregnancy study.

The V and J genes are TRBV4-1 and TRBJ2-3; TRBD2 is a possible D gene (7 bases). Germline assignment: CDR1 MGHRA and CDR2 YSYEKL. The CDR3 length is 15 residues. V lost 2 bases and J 9 bases, leaving 18 bases between the germline ends. CDR3 nucleotides: TGCGCCAGCAGCCAACCTGGCGGGGGCCCCGGGACGCAGTATTTT. Its protein product is CASSQPGGGPGTQYF.

CDR3 coding DNA: TGCGCCAGCAGCCAGGCCGCCGGGACAGTGGAAGGTGGCTACACCTTC. Amino acids: CASSQAAGTVEGGYTF. The rearrangement joins TRBV4-1 to TRBJ1-2, with TRBD1 matching over 7 bases. CDR1 MGHRA and CDR2 YSYEKL come from the germline V gene. This CDR3 is built from 16 residues. V lost 3 bases, J lost 7 bases, and 14 bases stayed unmatched.

The genes are TRBV13 and TRBJ1-1; D unclear. The CDR3 contains 13 residues. Deletions cut 7 bases from V and 1 base from J, with 10 bases between. Per the germline V gene, CDR1 is PRHDT and CDR2 is FYEKMQ (reference sequence). The CDR3 sequence is CASTWEGNTEAFF. CDR3 nucleotide sequence: TGTGCCAGCACCTGGGAGGGGAACACTGAAGCTTTCTTT. Filled out from reference TRBV13 and TRBJ1-1, the complete variable domain reads AAGVIQSPRHLIKEKRETATLKCYPIPRHDTVYWYQQGPGQDPQFLISFYEKMQSDKGSIPDRFSAQQFSDYHSELNMSSLELGDSALYFCASTWEGNTEAFFGQGTRLTVV.

The chain couples TRBV9 to TRBJ2-1; 8 nucleotides agree with TRBD2. CDR3 size: 14 residues. Germline lookup yields CDR1 SGDLS and CDR2 YYNGEE. With V trimmed by 8 bases and J by 7 bases, 11 bases remained unmatched. The CDR3 nucleotides read TGTGCCAGTGACTTCGGGGGGGAAAGGAATGAGCAGTTCTTC. Residues: CASDFGGERNEQFF.

The DNA for the CDR3 is TGTGCCATCAGTGACGGGGAGCAGTACTTC. This sequence encodes CAISDGEQYF. The chain uses TRBV10-3 and TRBJ2-7; no clear D gene. CDR1 and CDR2 from the germline V gene are ENHRY and SYGVKD. This CDR3 contains 10 residues. The V end was cut by 3 bases, the J end by 7 bases, with 4 bases between.

This sequence joins TRBV2 and TRBJ1-1, with a weak D call TRBD1 (6 bases). In germline, CDR1 is SNHLY, CDR2 FYNNEI. The CDR3 runs to 12 residues. V lost 6 bases and J lost 7, with 12 bases in between. Here the CDR3 DNA reads TGTGCCAGCAGGGCAGGGGCACTTGAAGCTTTCTTT. This sequence encodes CASRAGALEAFF.

The CDR3 reads CASSVLSRGATDTQYF. Here the CDR3 DNA reads TGTGCCAGCAGTGTCCTCTCGCGGGGGGCGACAGATACGCAGTATTTT. This chain joins TRBV27 and TRBJ2-3, with TRBD2 matching 8 bases. V lost 5 bases and J lost 3; bases outside the gene matches: 10. The germline V gene has CDR1 MNHEY and CDR2 SMNVEV (reference sequence). The CDR3 totals 16 residues.

The chain recombines TRBV6-5 with TRBJ1-5, with TRBD1 as a possible D gene (6 bases). Germline V CDR1 and CDR2: MNHEY, SVGAGI. The CDR3 spans 13 residues. Trimming pared 6 bases from V and 7 bases from J, leaving 13 bases between. CDR3: CASRQGMGQPQHF. The CDR3 nucleotides are TGTGCCAGCAGACAGGGAATGGGGCAGCCCCAGCATTTT.

CDR3 nucleotides: TGTGCCAGCAGCGGGGGACAGGGGGGCCAGCCCCAGCATTTT. As protein: CASSGGQGGQPQHF. The gene calls are TRBV5-5 and TRBJ1-5, with 11 bases that match TRBD1. V dropped 4 bases and J dropped 7; count of bases not matched to a gene: 4. Germline V gene data show CDR1 as SGHKS and CDR2 as YYEKEE (reference sequence). This CDR3 spans 14 amino acids.

This chain links TRBV12-2 with TRBJ2-7; the table's TRBD1 call for D was not verified on the DNA. TRBV12-2 is classified as a pseudogene. The CDR3 contains 15 residues. The CDR3 bases are TGTGCAAGTCGCCCCAGACACCTAAACTCCTACGAGCAGTACTTC. Its protein is CASRPRHLNSYEQYF.

This rearrangement joins TRBV5-1 to TRBJ2-2; D gene unclear. The CDR3 is made up of 14 amino acids. From germline, CDR1 is SGHRS and CDR2 YFSETQ. With 5 bases removed from V and 5 bases from J, the gap between germline ends came to 13 bases. CDR3 sequence: CASRNRPETGELFF. The CDR3 region has the DNA TGCGCCAGCAGGAACCGACCGGAGACCGGGGAGCTGTTTTTT.

The CDR3, as DNA: TGTGCCAGTAGTATGAGGGGGCGCATCACTGAAGCTTTCTTT. It encodes CASSMRGRITEAFF. The chain has TRBV19 and TRBJ1-1; 7 bases align to TRBD1. Trimming removed 3 bases from V and 4 bases from J; junction bases left unmatched: 5. Per germline, CDR1 LNHDA and CDR2 SQIVND (reference sequence). This CDR3 contains 14 residues.

V is TRBV9 and J is TRBJ1-4; tentatively, D is TRBD1 (5 bases). The CDR3 contains 14 residues. Germline assignment: CDR1 SGDLS and CDR2 YYNGEE. Trimming left V 4 bases short and J 8 bases short, with 15 bases between. The CDR3 loop reads CASSQGRGGEKLFF. For the CDR3, the DNA is TGTGCCAGCAGCCAAGGGAGGGGTGGGGAAAAACTGTTTTTT.

V gene TRBV4-3 combines with J gene TRBJ1-6; D not resolved. The CDR3 sequence is 15 residues long. V was clipped by 3 bases and J by 0 bases, with 6 bases between them. Germline V gene data show CDR1 as LGHNA and CDR2 as YSLEER. The CDR3 is CASSQLSSYNSPLHF. The CDR3 region has the DNA TGCGCCAGCAGCCAGTTGAGCTCCTATAATTCACCCCTCCACTTT.

The V call is TRBV11-2, the J call TRBJ1-1, with TRBD1 matching over 8 bases. From germline, CDR1 is SGHAT and CDR2 FQNNGV. V shed 0 bases and J 4 bases; nucleotides not matched to a gene: 10. The CDR3 totals 17 residues. The CDR3, as DNA: TGTGCCAGCAGCTTAGAGATGACAGGGGCCGGGTTCACTGAAGCTTTCTTT. This codes for CASSLEMTGAGFTEAFF.

The chain links TRBV6-6 to TRBJ1-2; D not resolved. This CDR3 spans 14 amino acids. Germline CDR1 and CDR2: MNHNY and SVGAGI (reference sequence). Between the trimmed V and J ends, which lost 8 bases and 4 bases, there was a span of 17 bases. DNA for the CDR3: TGTGCCAGCTACCCCCCGGGAGAGGCCTATGGCTACACCTTC. It codes for CASYPPGEAYGYTF.

This chain joins TRBV5-6 and TRBJ1-2, with D perhaps TRBD1 (6 bases). The CDR3 runs to 15 residues. V lost 4 bases, J lost 3 bases, and 16 bases lay in between. Germline assignment: CDR1 SGHDT and CDR2 YYEEEE. The CDR3 reads CASSPPGQSYYGYTF. The CDR3 nucleotides read TGTGCCAGCAGCCCGCCCGGACAGAGTTACTATGGCTACACCTTC.

The V gene is TRBV2, the J gene TRBJ1-2, with D uncertain. CDR1 is SNHLY and CDR2 is FYNNEI in the germline V gene. This CDR3 has 13 residues. Trimming pared 4 bases from V and 0 bases from J, leaving 6 bases between. The CDR3 DNA reads as TGTGCCAGCAGTGGCAGTACTAACTATGGCTACACCTTC. Its protein is CASSGSTNYGYTF.

This clone has only a few counts. CDR3 in amino acids: CASSQQDRGQMGANVLTF. CDR3 DNA sequence: TGTGCCAGCAGCCAACAAGACAGGGGGCAAATGGGGGCCAACGTCCTGACTTTC. The chain joins TRBV4-2 to TRBJ2-6; 10 bases match TRBD1. Germline values: CDR1 LGHNA, CDR2 YNFKEQ. V gave up 2 bases and J gave up 4 bases; unmatched junction bases: 8. This CDR3 has 18 residues.

The V gene is TRBV30, the J gene TRBJ2-1; TRBD2 aligns across 11 bases. The CDR3 has 16 residues. CDR1 is GTSNPN, CDR2 SVGIG, per germline (reference sequence). The V gene end was trimmed by 8 bases and the J gene end by 0 bases; junction bases not matched to a gene: 9. The CDR3 loop is CAIGLAGGRSYNEQFF. For the CDR3, the DNA is TGTGCCATCGGGCTAGCGGGGGGACGCTCCTACAATGAGCAGTTCTTC. Full variable domain (rest looked up from reference TRBV30 and TRBJ2-1): SQTIHQWPATLVQPVGSPLSLECTVEGTSNPNLYWYRQAAGRGLQLLFYSVGIGQISSEVPQNLSASRPQDRQFILSSKKLLLSDSGFYLCAIGLAGGRSYNEQFFGPGTRLTVL.

The genes are TRBV30 and TRBJ1-5; D gene uncertain. CDR1 is GTSNPN, CDR2 SVGIG, per germline (reference sequence). The V end was cut by 3 bases, the J end by 7 bases, with 16 bases between. The CDR3 totals 14 residues. The CDR3 DNA is TGTGCCTGGAGCGTAGCCCAAACGAGGCAGCCCCAGCATTTT. Its protein is CAWSVAQTRQPQHF.

V and J are TRBV7-9 and TRBJ2-7; TRBD1 matches 10 bases. The trim removed 5 bases at V and 6 bases at J, leaving 10 bases unmatched. Germline V CDR1 and CDR2: SEHNR, FQNEAQ (reference sequence). CDR3 length: 15 amino acids. This chain's CDR3 is CASSQSGTGAREQYF. The CDR3 nucleotides are TGTGCCAGCAGCCAATCCGGGACAGGGGCTCGCGAGCAGTACTTC.

The gene calls are TRBV6-1 and TRBJ2-5; 11 positions match TRBD2. V lost 8 bases and J lost 2; bases outside the gene matches: 7. The CDR3 length is 15 residues. Germline loops: CDR1 MNHNS, CDR2 SASEGT. CDR3 coding DNA: TGTGCCAGCGGGGAACTAGCGGGGGTTCAAGAGACCCAGTACTTC. This translates into CASGELAGVQETQYF.